This TCR beta chain is from a study of regulatory T cells in long-lasting Graves disease. A word on this clonotype: Germline and junction disagree at one end, which may indicate a read error.

Per germline, CDR1 SGHRS and CDR2 YFSETQ. The CDR3 has 14 amino acids. Time point specified: persistent/refractory GD, antithyroid drugs over 5 years with positive TRAb. Extracted RNA from PBMCs served as the source of the TCR library. Construction of the TCR beta libraries employed iRepertoire HTBI primers in conjunction with Arm-PCR of CDR3 regions. Each CDR3 protein is one row after TCRdb ran MiXCR on the multiplex PCR reads. The sample lists 300,000 to 350,000 distinct CDR3 sequences, roughly a fifth occurring once. The chain joins TRBV5-1 to TRBJ1-1; tentative D call: TRBD1 (6 bases). Sequencing used peripheral blood mononuclear cells (PBMCs), obtained when the disease was refractory, from a patient treated with antithyroid drugs. This sequence originates from a female donor with Graves disease. CDR3 DNA sequence: TGTGCCAGCAGCCCGGCGGCAGGGGCTCCGGAAGCTTTCTTT. Amino acids: CASSPAAGAPEAFF.